The 20 T cell receptor beta chains below all came from one sample that was sequenced in a study of shared clonotypes between healthy human individuals (dated by TCRdb to 2018 to 2021). The library was built by means of the immunoSEQ multiplex PCR assay. The clones in this table, taken by TCRdb from immuneACCESS, are in-frame only. Not every clone is retained; where verified, under half of the shortfall comes from an unresolved V gene, and the cause of the rest is unknown. In this sample the table shows 2.3 million or so clones, approximately 93% of which occur a single time. Together, the top ten hold about 0.37% of the sample. Sequenced material: naive CD4+ T cells from PBMCs. The cell subset or site label here, explained by the study, means: CD45RA+ positively selected. The receptors were sampled from a man younger than 35 in good health. Some clones in this sample may be carry-over from other donors' samples.

This rearrangement joins TRBV28 to TRBJ2-1, with 9 bases fitting TRBD1. The CDR3 sequence is 15 residues long. Germline CDR1 MDHEN, CDR2 SYDVKM. J gave up 5 bases and V 5 bases, and 7 bases lay outside the gene matches. The CDR3 region has the DNA TGTGCCAGCAGTCCCAGGACAGGGGATCACAATGAGCAGTTCTTC. Its translation: CASSPRTGDHNEQFF.

The CDR3 spells CASSFDLAEQFF. The CDR3 nucleotides are TGTGCCAGCAGCTTTGACTTAGCTGAGCAGTTCTTC. The chain recombines TRBV11-2 with TRBJ2-1; D is unresolved. The V end was cut by 3 bases, the J end by 9 bases, with 9 bases between. Germline CDR1 is SGHAT and CDR2 is FQNNGV. The CDR3 runs to 12 residues. Looking up the rest from reference TRBV11-2 and TRBJ2-1 gives the full variable domain: EAGVAQSPRYKIIEKRQSVAFWCNPISGHATLYWYQQILGQGPKLLIQFQNNGVVDDSQLPKDRFSAERLKGVDSTLKIQPAKLEDSAVYLCASSFDLAEQFFGPGTRLTVL.

This chain links TRBV29-1 with TRBJ2-3; 14 bases agree with TRBD2. Germline CDR1 and CDR2: SQVTM and ANQGSEA. V lost 8 bases, J lost 2 bases, and 9 bases stayed unmatched. CDR3 length: 16 amino acids. In DNA form, the CDR3 reads TGCAGCTCGACTAGCGGGAGGGCCGATAACACAGATACGCAGTATTTT. Protein: CSSTSGRADNTDTQYF.

The chain recombines TRBV7-9 with TRBJ2-5; D might be TRBD1 (6 bases). Germline loops: CDR1 SEHNR, CDR2 FQNEAQ (reference sequence). With 5 bases removed from V and 5 bases from J, the gap between germline ends came to 18 bases. The CDR3 runs 15 residues. The CDR3 DNA sequence: TGTGCCAGCAGCCCTATGGGGGCCAGAGGGGAGACCCAGTACTTC. This translates into CASSPMGARGETQYF.

The rearrangement joins TRBV11-3 to TRBJ1-1, with a weak D call TRBD1 (6 bases). The ends were cut back, 3 bases at V and 5 bases at J, with 13 bases in the middle. CDR3 length equals 14 residues. CDR1 SGHNT and CDR2 YENEEA come from the germline V gene. The CDR3 bases are TGTGCCAGCAGCTTTACAGGGTTGTCGACTGAAGCTTTCTTT. Encoded protein: CASSFTGLSTEAFF.

This clone was found a few times. This chain connects TRBV4-1 to TRBJ1-1; 10 bases are a match to TRBD1. Germline loops: CDR1 MGHRA, CDR2 YSYEKL. The CDR3 runs to 17 residues. V dropped 1 base and J dropped 0; count of bases not matched to a gene: 5. Here the CDR3 DNA reads TGCGCCAGCAGCCAAGGGACAGGGGGTTTGGTGAACACTGAAGCTTTCTTT. Residues: CASSQGTGGLVNTEAFF.

The chain carries TRBV18 and TRBJ2-5; D unresolved. Between the trimmed V and J ends, which lost 6 bases and 5 bases, there was a span of 7 bases. Germline values: CDR1 KGHSH, CDR2 LQKENI. CDR3 length equals 11 residues. CDR3 nucleotide sequence: TGTGCCAGCTCGCTATTGGAGACCCAGTACTTC. Its protein product is CASSLLETQYF. Filled out from reference TRBV18 and TRBJ2-5, the complete variable domain reads NAGVMQNPRHLVRRRGQEARLRCSPMKGHSHVYWYRQLPEEGLKFMVYLQKENIIDESGMPKERFSAEFPKEGPSILRIQQVVRGDSAAYFCASSLLETQYFGPGTRLLVL.

The rearrangement uses TRBV2 and TRBJ1-4; 7 bases are shared with TRBD1. This CDR3 has 15 residues. The V and J ends lost 2 bases and 8 bases, in that order; junction bases with no gene match: 8. The germline gives CDR1 SNHLY, CDR2 FYNNEI. The CDR3 region is CASSERQGTGEKLFF. The CDR3 bases are TGTGCCAGCAGTGAACGACAGGGAACGGGAGAAAAACTGTTTTTT.

This clone has a single count. The chain couples TRBV5-1 to TRBJ2-6; D uncertain. Germline V gene sequence: CDR1 SGHRS, CDR2 YFSETQ. This CDR3 spans 16 amino acids. Trimming pared 4 bases from V and 0 bases from J, leaving 11 bases between. The CDR3 reads CASSLSLLSGANVLTF. The CDR3 bases are TGCGCCAGCAGCCTGAGTTTGCTCTCTGGGGCCAACGTCCTGACTTTC.

This chain uses TRBV4-2 with TRBJ1-2, with 7 bases that match TRBD1. In germline, CDR1 is LGHNA, CDR2 YNFKEQ. The trim removed 3 bases at V and 4 bases at J, leaving 5 bases unmatched. CDR3 size: 14 residues. The CDR3 region has the DNA TGTGCCAGCAGCCACCCAGGGACAGCCTATGGCTACACCTTC. This codes for CASSHPGTAYGYTF.

This clone appeared a single time. This chain links TRBV28 with TRBJ2-1; TRBD2 matches at 9 bases. Germline V gene sequence: CDR1 MDHEN, CDR2 SYDVKM. The V segment lost 3 bases and the J segment 4 bases; nucleotides outside the gene matches: 4. This CDR3 has 15 residues. The DNA of the CDR3 is TGTGCCAGCAGTTTCGCGGGAGGGAAATACAATGAGCAGTTCTTC. It encodes CASSFAGGKYNEQFF.

Concerning this clone itself: This sample includes further DNA sequences coding for the same CDR3. The chain combines TRBV5-8 with TRBJ1-2; D is ambiguous. The CDR3 covers 12 residues. Trimming shortened V by 1 base and J by 4 bases, and 5 bases separated the two germline ends. CDR1 and CDR2 (germline): SGHTS, YDEGEE. The CDR3 DNA sequence: TGTGCCAGCAGCTTGACGGGCTATGGCTACACCTTC. Translating it yields CASSLTGYGYTF.

This chain joins TRBV4-1 and TRBJ2-7, with 10 bases fitting TRBD2. Looked up from germline, CDR1 is MGHRA and CDR2 is YSYEKL. V gave up 0 bases and J gave up 5 bases; unmatched junction bases: 7. This CDR3 spans 16 amino acids. The CDR3 spells CASSQERLAGAHEQYF. DNA of the CDR3: TGCGCCAGCAGCCAAGAGCGGCTAGCGGGAGCCCACGAGCAGTACTTC.

The chain combines TRBV2 with TRBJ2-7; 9 bases fit TRBD1. CDR1 SNHLY and CDR2 FYNNEI come from the germline V gene. The CDR3 totals 14 residues. V was pared by 6 bases and J by 6 bases, with 9 bases of the junction left unmatched. This CDR3 reads CASSNTGGLGEQYF. CDR3 nucleotides: TGTGCCAGCAGCAACACAGGGGGCTTGGGCGAGCAGTACTTC. The whole variable domain, remainder taken from reference TRBV2 and TRBJ2-7, is EPEVTQTPSHQVTQMGQEVILRCVPISNHLYFYWYRQILGQKVEFLVSFYNNEISEKSEIFDDQFSVERPDGSNFTLKIRSTKLEDSAMYFCASSNTGGLGEQYFGPGTRLTVT.

The chain combines TRBV11-3 with TRBJ1-1; no clear D. The germline CDR1 and CDR2 sequences are SGHNT and YENEEA. The length of the CDR3 is 13 residues. Trimming removed 4 bases from V and 5 bases from J, with 11 bases in between. The CDR3 bases are TGTGCCAGCAGCTACAGAGGAGGGACTGAAGCTTTCTTT. The encoded protein is CASSYRGGTEAFF. The whole variable domain, filled in from reference TRBV11-3 and TRBJ1-1, reads EAGVVQSPRYKIIEKKQPVAFWCNPISGHNTLYWYLQNLGQGPELLIRYENEEAVDDSQLPKDRFSAERLKGVDSTLKIQPAELGDSAVYLCASSYRGGTEAFFGQGTRLTVV.

The chain joins TRBV28 to TRBJ2-7; 9 nucleotides agree with TRBD2. The germline gives CDR1 MDHEN, CDR2 SYDVKM. V gave up 5 bases and J gave up 2 bases; unmatched junction bases: 13. The CDR3 loop spans 17 amino acids. Written as DNA, the CDR3 is TGTGCCAGCAGTCCCCATCGGGGGAGCGGGAGGACCTACGAGCAGTACTTC. Translated: CASSPHRGSGRTYEQYF.

This chain links TRBV7-6 with TRBJ1-1; D might be TRBD1 (6 bases). Between the trimmed V and J ends, which lost 5 bases and 8 bases, there was a span of 15 bases. Per germline, CDR1 SGHVS and CDR2 FNYEAQ. The CDR3 has 13 amino acids. The CDR3 DNA reads as TGTGCCAGCAGCCGAGGTCGGGGGCAGGAAGCTTTCTTT. Protein product: CASSRGRGQEAFF.

V usage is TRBV27 and J usage is TRBJ2-1; D unclear. Trimming removed 4 bases from V and 4 bases from J, with 5 bases in between. This CDR3 has 12 amino acids. CDR1 MNHEY and CDR2 SMNVEV come from the germline V gene (reference sequence). CDR3 nucleotide sequence: TGTGCCAGCAGTTCCAGATACAATGAGCAGTTCTTC. Protein: CASSSRYNEQFF.

CDR3 in DNA: TGTGCCAGCAGCTTATCCGACAGCCCTTCCCTCTATGGCTACACCTTC. It is translated as CASSLSDSPSLYGYTF. The chain is built from TRBV7-9 and TRBJ1-2; D might be TRBD1 (5 bases). V was cut by 2 bases and J by 4 bases, with 17 bases left in between. This CDR3 has 16 residues. Germline V lookup: CDR1 SEHNR, CDR2 FQNEAQ (reference sequence).

The genes are TRBV27 and TRBJ1-2; the D gene is possibly TRBD1 (5 bases). The V end lost 5 bases, the J end lost 7 bases, and 26 bases lay between the germline ends. Germline V lookup: CDR1 MNHEY, CDR2 SMNVEV (reference sequence). This CDR3 has 17 amino acids. CDR3 sequence (DNA): TGTGCCAGCAGTGATTCCCCCGTAAGCTTGTTGGGGACTGGCTACACCTTC. Amino acid sequence: CASSDSPVSLLGTGYTF.